The next 2 T cell receptor beta chains were all read from a single sample in a study of blood T cells in healthy people across ages. Next came a second PCR, run for roughly 6 to 11 cycles, which used a sample-barcoded 5' primer along with a J-beta primer mix. TCRdb re-derived calls from the 5' RACE reads in MiXCR, one entry per CDR3 protein. The sample shows 800,000 or so distinct CDR3 sequences, roughly 60% of them seen only once. Sequenced material: blood. Every receptor here comes from a man in his thirties or forties in good health.

The rearrangement joins TRBV20-1 to TRBJ2-3; no clear D. CDR1 DFQATT and CDR2 SNEGSKA come from the germline V gene (reference sequence). Trimming removed 0 bases from V and 1 base from J, with 8 bases in between. The CDR3 runs to 14 residues. The DNA of the CDR3 is TGCAGTGCTAGAGATTCCCGAGGCACAGATACGCAGTATTTT. It encodes CSARDSRGTDTQYF.

The CDR3 DNA follows: TGTGCCACCAGTGCGACAGGGACAACCTACGAGCAGTACTTC. Protein product: CATSATGTTYEQYF. The chain couples TRBV24-1 to TRBJ2-4; 7 nucleotides align to TRBD1. The J call could be wrong; TRBJ2-7 is a better fit for the DNA end. This CDR3 is 14 amino acids long. In germline, CDR1 is KGHDR, CDR2 SFDVKD.